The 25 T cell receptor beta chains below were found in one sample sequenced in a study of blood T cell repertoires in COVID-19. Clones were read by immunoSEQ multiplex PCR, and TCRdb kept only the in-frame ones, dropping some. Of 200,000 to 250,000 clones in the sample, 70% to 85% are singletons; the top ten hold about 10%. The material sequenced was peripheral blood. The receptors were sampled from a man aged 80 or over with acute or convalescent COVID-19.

In nucleotides, the CDR3 is TGTGCTAGTGGCCCTCCGACAGGGGAAGGAGAGACCCAGTACTTC. Its protein product is CASGPPTGEGETQYF. The rearrangement links TRBV12-5 to TRBJ2-5; TRBD1 matches 8 bases. Trimming took 6 bases from V and 4 from J; bases not matched to a gene: 10. This CDR3 region has 15 residues. Germline CDR1 LGHNT, CDR2 FRNRAP.

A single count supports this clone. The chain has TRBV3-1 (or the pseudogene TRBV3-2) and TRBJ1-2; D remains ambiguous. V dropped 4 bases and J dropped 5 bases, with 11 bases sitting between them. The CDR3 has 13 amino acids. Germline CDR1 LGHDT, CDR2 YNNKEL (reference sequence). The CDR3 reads CASSREIGYGYTF. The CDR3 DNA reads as TGTGCCAGCAGCCGGGAGATAGGATATGGCTACACCTTC.

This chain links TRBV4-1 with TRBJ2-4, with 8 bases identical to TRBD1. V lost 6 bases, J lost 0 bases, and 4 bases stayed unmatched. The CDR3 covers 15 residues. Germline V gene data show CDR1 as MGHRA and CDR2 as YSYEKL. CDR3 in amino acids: CASRAQGEAKNIQYF. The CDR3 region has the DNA TGCGCCAGCAGGGCACAGGGGGAAGCCAAAAACATTCAGTACTTC.

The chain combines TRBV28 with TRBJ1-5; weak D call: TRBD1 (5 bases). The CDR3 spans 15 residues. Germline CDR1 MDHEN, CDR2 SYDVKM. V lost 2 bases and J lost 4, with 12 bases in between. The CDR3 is CASSLTGGENQPQHF. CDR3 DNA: TGTGCCAGCAGTTTAACGGGGGGGGAAAATCAGCCCCAGCATTTT.

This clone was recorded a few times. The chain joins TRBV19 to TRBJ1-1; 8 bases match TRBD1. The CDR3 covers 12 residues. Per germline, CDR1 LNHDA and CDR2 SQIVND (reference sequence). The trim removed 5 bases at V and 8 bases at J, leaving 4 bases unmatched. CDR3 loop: CASSLPGGEAFF. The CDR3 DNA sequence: TGTGCCAGTAGTTTACCAGGGGGCGAAGCTTTCTTT.

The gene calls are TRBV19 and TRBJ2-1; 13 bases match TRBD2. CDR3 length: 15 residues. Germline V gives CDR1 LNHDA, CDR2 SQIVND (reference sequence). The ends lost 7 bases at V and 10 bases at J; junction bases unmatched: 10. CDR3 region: CASIKGTSGKKEQFF. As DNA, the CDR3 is TGTGCCAGTATCAAAGGGACTAGCGGGAAGAAGGAGCAGTTCTTC. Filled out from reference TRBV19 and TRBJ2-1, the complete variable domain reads DGGITQSPKYLFRKEGQNVTLSCEQNLNHDAMYWYRQDPGQGLRLIYYSQIVNDFQKGDIAEGYSVSREKKESFPLTVTSAQKNPTAFYLCASIKGTSGKKEQFFGPGTRLTVL.

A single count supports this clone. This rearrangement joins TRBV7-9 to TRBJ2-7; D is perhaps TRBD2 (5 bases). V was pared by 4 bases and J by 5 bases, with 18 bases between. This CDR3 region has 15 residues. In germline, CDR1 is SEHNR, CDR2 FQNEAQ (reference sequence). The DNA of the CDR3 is TGTGCCAGCAGCTCGGGTCTAGCTCAGTTCCACGAGCAGTACTTC. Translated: CASSSGLAQFHEQYF.

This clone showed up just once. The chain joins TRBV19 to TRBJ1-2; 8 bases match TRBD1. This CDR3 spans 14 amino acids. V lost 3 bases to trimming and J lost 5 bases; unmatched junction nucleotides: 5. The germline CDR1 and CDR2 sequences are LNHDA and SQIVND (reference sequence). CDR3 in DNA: TGTGCCAGTAGTATCGACAGGGGAGCATATGGCTACACCTTC. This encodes CASSIDRGAYGYTF.

CDR3 DNA sequence: TGCGCCAGCAGCGCGGGGGGCTATGGCTACACCTTC. Protein: CASSAGGYGYTF. The genes are TRBV5-1 and TRBJ1-2; TRBD1 is a possible D gene (5 bases). The germline CDR1 and CDR2 sequences are SGHRS and YFSETQ. Trimming removed 4 bases at V and 4 bases at J, with 8 bases between. The CDR3 runs to 12 residues. The whole variable domain, filled in from reference TRBV5-1 and TRBJ1-2, reads KAGVTQTPRYLIKTRGQQVTLSCSPISGHRSVSWYQQTPGQGLQFLFEYFSETQRNKGNFPGRFSGRQFSNSRSEMNVSTLELGDSALYLCASSAGGYGYTFGSGTRLTVV.

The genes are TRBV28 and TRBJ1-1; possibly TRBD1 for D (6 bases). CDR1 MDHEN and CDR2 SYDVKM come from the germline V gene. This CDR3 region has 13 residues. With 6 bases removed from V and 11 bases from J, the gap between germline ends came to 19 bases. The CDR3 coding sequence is TGTGCCAGCAGAAGAGACAGGCTTCTAGACGCTTTCTTT. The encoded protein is CASRRDRLLDAFF.

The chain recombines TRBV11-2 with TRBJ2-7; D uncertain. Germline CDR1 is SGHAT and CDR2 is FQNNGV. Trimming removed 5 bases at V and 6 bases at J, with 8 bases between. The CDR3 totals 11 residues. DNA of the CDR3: TGTGCCAGCAGCCGGTCCCCCGAGCAGTACTTC. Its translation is CASSRSPEQYF.

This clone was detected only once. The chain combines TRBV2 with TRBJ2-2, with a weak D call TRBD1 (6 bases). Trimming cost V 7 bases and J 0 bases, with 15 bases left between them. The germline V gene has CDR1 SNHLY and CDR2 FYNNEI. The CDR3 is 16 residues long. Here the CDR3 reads CASTHRATTNTGELFF. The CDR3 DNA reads TGTGCCAGCACCCACAGGGCAACTACGAACACCGGGGAGCTGTTTTTT.

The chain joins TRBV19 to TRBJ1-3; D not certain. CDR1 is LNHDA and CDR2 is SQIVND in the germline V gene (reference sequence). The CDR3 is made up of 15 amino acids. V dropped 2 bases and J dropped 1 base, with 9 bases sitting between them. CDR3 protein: CASSIYGLSGNTIYF. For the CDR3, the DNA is TGTGCCAGTAGTATATACGGGTTATCTGGAAACACCATATATTTT.

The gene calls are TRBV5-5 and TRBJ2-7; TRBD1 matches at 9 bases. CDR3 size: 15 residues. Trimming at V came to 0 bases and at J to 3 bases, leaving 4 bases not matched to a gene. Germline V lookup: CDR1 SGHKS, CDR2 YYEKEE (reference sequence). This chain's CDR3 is CASSLGGQGYYEQYF. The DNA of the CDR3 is TGTGCCAGCAGCTTGGGGGGACAGGGATACTACGAGCAGTACTTC.

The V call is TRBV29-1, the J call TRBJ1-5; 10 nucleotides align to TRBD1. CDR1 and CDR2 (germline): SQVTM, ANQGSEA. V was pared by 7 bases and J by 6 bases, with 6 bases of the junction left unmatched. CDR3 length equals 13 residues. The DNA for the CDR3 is TGCAGCGGGGACAGGGGCCTCGGTCAGCCCCAGCATTTT. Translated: CSGDRGLGQPQHF.

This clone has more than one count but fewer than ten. As DNA, the CDR3 is TGTGCCAGCAGCTCGGGAAACGCCCTCAATGAGCAGTTCTTC. It encodes CASSSGNALNEQFF. The chain joins TRBV7-9 to TRBJ2-1; D may be TRBD2 (5 bases). CDR1 and CDR2 from the germline V gene are SEHNR and FQNEAQ (reference sequence). This CDR3 is built from 14 residues. The V and J ends lost 4 bases and 6 bases respectively, with 13 bases between them.

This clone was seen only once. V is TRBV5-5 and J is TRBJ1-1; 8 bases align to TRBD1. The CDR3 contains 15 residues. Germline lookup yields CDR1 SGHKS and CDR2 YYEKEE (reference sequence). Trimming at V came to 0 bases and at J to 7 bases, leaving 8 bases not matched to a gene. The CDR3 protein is CASSLAGTGAVEAFF. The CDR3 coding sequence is TGTGCCAGCAGCTTGGCTGGGACAGGTGCCGTTGAAGCTTTCTTT.

The CDR3: CASSLVKQGMRNTIYF. For the CDR3, the DNA is TGTGCCAGCAGCTTAGTAAAACAGGGGATGAGAAACACCATATATTTT. This chain uses TRBV7-9 with TRBJ1-3, with 7 positions matching TRBD1. Trimming took 1 base from V and 5 from J; bases not matched to a gene: 8. The CDR3 covers 16 residues. The germline gives CDR1 SEHNR, CDR2 FQNEAQ (reference sequence).

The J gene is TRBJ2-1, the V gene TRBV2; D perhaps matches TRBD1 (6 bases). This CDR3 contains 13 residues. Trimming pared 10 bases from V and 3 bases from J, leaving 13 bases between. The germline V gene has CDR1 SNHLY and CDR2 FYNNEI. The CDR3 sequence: CATSGQIYNEQFF. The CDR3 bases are TGTGCCACCTCCGGACAGATCTACAATGAGCAGTTCTTC.

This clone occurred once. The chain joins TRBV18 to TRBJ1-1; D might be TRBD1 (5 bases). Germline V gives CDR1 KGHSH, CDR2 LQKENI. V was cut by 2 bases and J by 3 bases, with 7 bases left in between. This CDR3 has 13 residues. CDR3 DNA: TGTGCCAGCTCACCAAGCAGGGACACTGAAGCTTTCTTT. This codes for CASSPSRDTEAFF.

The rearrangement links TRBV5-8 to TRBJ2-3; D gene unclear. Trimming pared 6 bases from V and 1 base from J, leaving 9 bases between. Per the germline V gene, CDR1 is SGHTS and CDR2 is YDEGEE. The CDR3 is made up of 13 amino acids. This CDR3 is CASINTGTDTQYF. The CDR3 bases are TGTGCCAGCATAAATACTGGCACAGATACGCAGTATTTT.

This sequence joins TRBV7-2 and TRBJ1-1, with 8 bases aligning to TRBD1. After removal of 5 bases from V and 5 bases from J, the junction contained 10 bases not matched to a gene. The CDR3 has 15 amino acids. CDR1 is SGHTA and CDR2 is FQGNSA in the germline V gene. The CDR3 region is CASSPIGTGGTEAFF. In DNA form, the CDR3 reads TGTGCCAGCAGCCCTATCGGGACAGGCGGGACTGAAGCTTTCTTT.

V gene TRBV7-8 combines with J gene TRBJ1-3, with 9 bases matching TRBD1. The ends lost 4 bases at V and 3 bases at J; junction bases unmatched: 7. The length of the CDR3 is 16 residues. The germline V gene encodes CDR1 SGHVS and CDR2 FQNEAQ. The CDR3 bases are TGTGCCAGCAGCTCACTCGGGACAGGGCATGGAAACACCATATATTTT. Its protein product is CASSSLGTGHGNTIYF.

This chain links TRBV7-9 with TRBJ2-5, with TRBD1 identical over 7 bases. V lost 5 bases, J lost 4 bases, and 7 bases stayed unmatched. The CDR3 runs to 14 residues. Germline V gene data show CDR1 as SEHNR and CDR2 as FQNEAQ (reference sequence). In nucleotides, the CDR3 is TGTGCCAGCAGCCGACGACAGGGCGGAGAGACCCAGTACTTC. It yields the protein CASSRRQGGETQYF.

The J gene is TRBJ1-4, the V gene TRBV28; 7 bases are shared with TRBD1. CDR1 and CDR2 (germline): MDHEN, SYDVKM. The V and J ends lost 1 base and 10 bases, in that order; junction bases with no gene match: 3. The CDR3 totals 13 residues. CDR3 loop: CASSLSGGRKLFF. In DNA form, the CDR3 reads TGTGCCAGCAGTTTATCAGGGGGTCGAAAACTGTTTTTT. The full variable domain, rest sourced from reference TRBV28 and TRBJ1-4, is DVKVTQSSRYLVKRTGEKVFLECVQDMDHENMFWYRQDPGLGLRLIYFSYDVKMKEKGDIPEGYSVSREKKERFSLILESASTNQTSMYLCASSLSGGRKLFFGSGTQLSVL.